The source of this T cell receptor beta chain is a study of blood T cell repertoires in COVID-19. Repertoires were generated with immunoSEQ multiplex PCR, while TCRdb's copy carries only in-frame clones and drops some. The sample gives some 120,000 clones, roughly 80% of which show up once; about 9.4% is in the top ten. Deletions cut 2 bases from V and 3 bases from J, with 8 bases between. The CDR3 extends over 14 amino acids. Germline V CDR1 and CDR2: KGHSH, LQKENI. Sequencing used peripheral blood. The chain carries TRBV18 and TRBJ2-1, with D uncertain. This receptor was identified in a human donor in a cohort sampled during active COVID-19. The CDR3 bases are TGTGCCAGCTCACCAGACTGGTTCTACAATGAGCAGTTCTTC. Its translation: CASSPDWFYNEQFF.